Below are 22 T cell receptor beta chains sequenced from a single sample in a study of T cell responses to AZD1222 COVID-19 vaccine. The method was immunoSEQ multiplex PCR; TCRdb's version includes in-frame clones alone and lacks a portion of them. This repertoire shows roughly 120,000 clones, about nine tenths found once; its top ten account for approximately 2.4%. Sequenced material: peripheral blood, taken on day 0 of AZD1222 vaccination. Every receptor here comes from an adult in good health.

This rearrangement joins TRBV9 to TRBJ2-3; 12 bases align to TRBD2. The CDR3 totals 15 residues. Unmatched junction bases numbered 2, after V lost 3 bases and J lost 3 bases. Germline CDR1 SGDLS, CDR2 YYNGEE. The CDR3 protein is CASSAGTSGTDTQYF. CDR3 nucleotides: TGTGCCAGCAGCGCTGGGACTAGCGGGACAGATACGCAGTATTTT.

CDR3 bases: TGTGCCAGCAGCACCGGACAGGGGAGTTCCTACGAGCAGTACTTC. This encodes CASSTGQGSSYEQYF. The chain combines TRBV11-2 with TRBJ2-7; 9 nucleotides agree with TRBD1. V trimming: 5 bases; J trimming: 1 base; junction bases outside the gene matches: 6. The germline V gene encodes CDR1 SGHAT and CDR2 FQNNGV. CDR3 length: 15 amino acids.

The CDR3 coding sequence is TGTGCCAGCAGCGGGACCGACAGGGTTTTAAACAATGAGCAGTTCTTC. Amino acids: CASSGTDRVLNNEQFF. The chain carries TRBV5-6 and TRBJ2-1; TRBD1 matches at 7 bases. The V segment lost 4 bases and the J segment 5 bases; nucleotides outside the gene matches: 12. Looked up from germline, CDR1 is SGHDT and CDR2 is YYEEEE. The CDR3 totals 16 residues.

This clone was found once. This rearrangement joins TRBV6-1 to TRBJ1-6; TRBD1 is a possible D gene (5 bases). This CDR3 spans 16 amino acids. Trimming removed 3 bases at V and 2 bases at J, with 11 bases between. From germline, CDR1 is MNHNS and CDR2 SASEGT. CDR3 region: CASSDGGGAYNSPLHF. CDR3 bases: TGTGCCAGCAGTGATGGGGGGGGTGCCTATAATTCACCCCTCCACTTT.

This clone was found once. The genes are TRBV5-6 and TRBJ2-3; perhaps TRBD1 as D (6 bases). In germline, CDR1 is SGHDT, CDR2 YYEEEE. CDR3 size: 16 residues. V gave up 0 bases and J gave up 5 bases, with 16 bases separating them. CDR3 protein: CASSLVIQGRGDTQYF. The CDR3 region has the DNA TGTGCCAGCAGCTTGGTGATCCAGGGGCGCGGAGATACGCAGTATTTT.

This sequence joins TRBV19 and TRBJ1-4; D is ambiguous. Between the trimmed V and J ends, which lost 5 bases and 12 bases, there was a span of 16 bases. The CDR3 is 13 residues long. Germline V lookup: CDR1 LNHDA, CDR2 SQIVND (reference sequence). As DNA, the CDR3 is TGTGCCAGTAGTGCGGCAGGAGGAAAGGAACTGTTTTTT. Protein: CASSAAGGKELFF.

DNA of the CDR3: TGTGCCAGCAGCCATGGGGGGGGCACTGAAGCTTTCTTT. Its protein product is CASSHGGGTEAFF. This chain uses TRBV3-1 (or the pseudogene TRBV3-2) with TRBJ1-1, with D perhaps TRBD1 (5 bases). Germline CDR1 LGHDT, CDR2 YNNKEL (reference sequence). V was cut by 3 bases and J by 4 bases, with 9 bases left in between. This CDR3 has 13 residues.

The chain joins TRBV5-6 to TRBJ1-2, with TRBD1 as a possible D gene (5 bases). The germline V and J ends were trimmed by 4 bases and 6 bases, with 13 bases remaining between them. The V gene's germline CDR1 is SGHDT and CDR2 YYEEEE. The CDR3 has 13 residues. CDR3 in DNA: TGTGCCAGCAGCCCGGGACCGGCGCATGGCTACACCTTC. Residues: CASSPGPAHGYTF.

This rearrangement joins TRBV28 to TRBJ1-5; D is possibly TRBD1 (6 bases). Trimming left V 5 bases short and J 2 bases short, with 16 bases between. The germline gives CDR1 MDHEN, CDR2 SYDVKM. The CDR3 sequence is 16 residues long. CDR3 nucleotide sequence: TGTGCCAGCAGTCCCTGGCGGGGGCCGGGCAATCAGCCCCAGCATTTT. Amino acids: CASSPWRGPGNQPQHF.

The chain recombines TRBV10-3 with TRBJ2-7; D is unclear. V lost 0 bases to trimming and J lost 4 bases, with 10 bases between them. The CDR3 consists of 14 residues. CDR1 and CDR2 (germline): ENHRY, SYGVKD. The CDR3 nucleotides are TGTGCCATCAGTGAGTCCGGCAGAGCATACGAGCAGTACTTC. Residues: CAISESGRAYEQYF.

This sequence joins TRBV28 and TRBJ1-1, with unresolved D. The CDR3 is made up of 14 amino acids. V was pared by 11 bases and J by 0 bases, with 16 bases between. Germline-derived CDR1 and CDR2 are MDHEN and SYDVKM. The DNA for the CDR3 is TGTGCCTGCCGGGAGGGAGGGCTGAACACTGAAGCTTTCTTT. Translating gives CACREGGLNTEAFF.

The chain has TRBV6-6 and TRBJ1-1; 10 positions agree with TRBD1. Germline V CDR1 and CDR2: MNHNY, SVGAGI (reference sequence). The CDR3 is 14 residues long. J lost 6 bases, V lost 2 bases, and 3 bases had no gene match. This CDR3 reads CASSYTGQGAEAFF. In nucleotides, the CDR3 is TGTGCCAGCAGTTACACAGGACAGGGGGCTGAAGCTTTCTTT.

The CDR3 spells CASSQGWGNQPQHF. CDR3 nucleotides: TGTGCCAGCAGCCAAGGTTGGGGCAATCAGCCCCAGCATTTT. The chain is built from TRBV3-1 (or the pseudogene TRBV3-2) and TRBJ1-5; D remains unclear. The germline gives CDR1 LGHDT, CDR2 YNNKEL (reference sequence). Trimming removed 1 base from V and 2 bases from J, with 6 bases in between. The CDR3 is 14 amino acids.

The chain carries TRBV12-3 or TRBV12-4 and TRBJ1-2; D remains unclear. This CDR3 has 13 amino acids. Deletions cut 4 bases from V and 2 bases from J, with 8 bases between. The DNA of the CDR3 is TGTGCCAGCAGTTCCCGGGGAAACTATGGCTACACCTTC. The encoded protein is CASSSRGNYGYTF.

This chain uses TRBV6-5 with TRBJ2-7; TRBD2 matches 11 bases. The CDR3 has 15 residues. Per germline, CDR1 MNHEY and CDR2 SVGAGI. Germline trimming cut 7 bases from V and 3 bases from J; bases unmatched to any gene: 8. The CDR3, as DNA: TGTGCCAGCACCCAGATAGCGGGAGGGAGCTACGAGCAGTACTTC. Translating it yields CASTQIAGGSYEQYF.

This chain links TRBV5-6 with TRBJ1-6; no clear D gene. Trimming removed 1 base at V and 2 bases at J, with 13 bases between. Germline V gives CDR1 SGHDT, CDR2 YYEEEE. The CDR3 loop spans 17 amino acids. In DNA form, the CDR3 reads TGTGCCAGCAGCTTGCACACGGGGTTGACCTATAATTCACCCCTCCACTTT. This encodes CASSLHTGLTYNSPLHF.

A single count supports this clone. The chain uses TRBV5-5 and TRBJ2-6; D is undetermined. Looked up from germline, CDR1 is SGHKS and CDR2 is YYEKEE (reference sequence). The CDR3 has 14 residues. Trimming took 2 bases from V and 3 from J, leaving 6 bases between them. The CDR3 region is CASSFSGGANVLTF. The DNA of the CDR3 is TGTGCCAGCAGCTTCTCGGGTGGGGCCAACGTCCTGACTTTC. Full variable domain (rest looked up from reference TRBV5-5 and TRBJ2-6): DAGVTQSPTHLIKTRGQQVTLRCSPISGHKSVSWYQQVLGQGPQFIFQYYEKEERGRGNFPDRFSARQFPNYSSELNVNALLLGDSALYLCASSFSGGANVLTFGAGSRLTVL.

The chain couples TRBV6-1 to TRBJ2-7, with 7 bases matching TRBD1. The CDR3 totals 13 residues. Trimming at V came to 7 bases and at J to 2 bases, leaving 5 bases not matched to a gene. The germline V gene encodes CDR1 MNHNS and CDR2 SASEGT. The CDR3 protein is CASTDRVPYEQYF. CDR3 nucleotide sequence: TGTGCCAGCACCGACAGGGTCCCCTACGAGCAGTACTTC.

The chain combines TRBV11-2 with TRBJ2-3; 8 nucleotides agree with TRBD1. This CDR3 has 16 amino acids. V lost 0 bases, J lost 4 bases, and 6 bases stayed unmatched. Germline-derived CDR1 and CDR2 are SGHAT and FQNNGV. The CDR3 DNA sequence: TGTGCCAGCAGCTTAGAGGACAGGGCGGGCGCAGATACGCAGTATTTT. It yields the protein CASSLEDRAGADTQYF.

The V gene is TRBV5-1, the J gene TRBJ1-2, with D possibly being TRBD1 (6 bases). There are 16 residues in the CDR3. The V gene's germline CDR1 is SGHRS and CDR2 YFSETQ. Trimming stripped 0 bases from V and 4 bases from J, with 16 bases between. CDR3 sequence (DNA): TGCGCCAGCAGCTTGGAAACAGGGAATGGGCTCTATGGCTACACCTTC. This gives the protein CASSLETGNGLYGYTF.

The rearrangement links TRBV15 to TRBJ2-7, with 9 positions matching TRBD1. The V and J ends lost 0 bases and 4 bases, in that order; junction bases with no gene match: 4. CDR1 LNHNV and CDR2 YYDKDF come from the germline V gene (reference sequence). This CDR3 region has 15 residues. CDR3: CATSRDWDREYEQYF. CDR3 bases: TGTGCCACCAGCAGAGACTGGGACAGGGAATACGAGCAGTACTTC.

J is TRBJ1-5 and V is TRBV28; the D gene is possibly TRBD1 (6 bases). Between the trimmed V and J ends, which lost 6 bases and 3 bases, there was a span of 15 bases. Germline assignment: CDR1 MDHEN and CDR2 SYDVKM. This CDR3 is 15 amino acids long. CDR3 sequence (DNA): TGTGCCAGCAGGAATTCAGGGGTACCCAATCAGCCCCAGCATTTT. Its translation: CASRNSGVPNQPQHF. Complete variable domain (other parts from reference TRBV28 and TRBJ1-5): DVKVTQSSRYLVKRTGEKVFLECVQDMDHENMFWYRQDPGLGLRLIYFSYDVKMKEKGDIPEGYSVSREKKERFSLILESASTNQTSMYLCASRNSGVPNQPQHFGDGTRLSIL.